This TCR beta chain is from a study of blood T cell repertoires in COVID-19. Background on the study: Acute and convalescent COVID-19 specimens originated in the United States, Italy and Spain. PBMCs, B-cell-depleted T cells, or T cells provided the cDNA or gDNA that made up the material.

Sequenced by immunoSEQ multiplex PCR; TCRdb stores in-frame clones only, minus some. The top ten hold 6.2% of the sample, which has approximately 180,000 clones, approximately 89% seen once. Individuals aged 18 to 89 years were recruited from 24 US areas. Germline loops: CDR1 MDHEN, CDR2 SYDVKM. Trimming removed 4 bases from V and 5 bases from J, with 2 bases in between. This CDR3 is built from 10 residues. Sequencing was carried out using PBMCs or T cells enriched from blood (not recorded which). This TCR came from a man aged 35 to 55 who had recovered from COVID-19. The chain joins TRBV28 to TRBJ1-2; unclear D gene. The DNA of the CDR3 is TGTGCCAGCAGTTCATATGGCTACACCTTC. Its translation is CASSSYGYTF.